This TCR beta chain is from a study of beta chain features in type 1 diabetes. About the study: Cells sorted and examined across all samples totaled over 95 million. Findings and caveats of the study: All four CD4+ subsets of Type 1 diabetes patients contained TCRB CDR3s that were moderately but significantly shorter.

What was sequenced were expressed TCRB transcripts, since all of the isolated RNA had been reverse transcribed. Assay: immunoSEQ multiplex PCR; the TCRdb copy retains only in-frame clones and omits some. The table shows around 41,000 clones, with 60% to 75% occurring only once. On this clone itself: What it binds is unknown.

Sequencing was carried out using Tregs from blood. The TCR comes from a man younger than 40 with type 1 diabetes. Some clones in this sample may be carry-over from other donors' samples.

The CDR3 protein is CASSYIAEDTQYF. CDR3 coding DNA: TGTGCCAGCAGCTATATAGCTGAGGATACGCAGTATTTT. The rearrangement uses TRBV7-2 and TRBJ2-3; D unclear. Looked up from germline, CDR1 is SGHTA and CDR2 is FQGNSA. Trimming removed 4 bases at V and 6 bases at J, with 11 bases between. CDR3 length: 13 amino acids.